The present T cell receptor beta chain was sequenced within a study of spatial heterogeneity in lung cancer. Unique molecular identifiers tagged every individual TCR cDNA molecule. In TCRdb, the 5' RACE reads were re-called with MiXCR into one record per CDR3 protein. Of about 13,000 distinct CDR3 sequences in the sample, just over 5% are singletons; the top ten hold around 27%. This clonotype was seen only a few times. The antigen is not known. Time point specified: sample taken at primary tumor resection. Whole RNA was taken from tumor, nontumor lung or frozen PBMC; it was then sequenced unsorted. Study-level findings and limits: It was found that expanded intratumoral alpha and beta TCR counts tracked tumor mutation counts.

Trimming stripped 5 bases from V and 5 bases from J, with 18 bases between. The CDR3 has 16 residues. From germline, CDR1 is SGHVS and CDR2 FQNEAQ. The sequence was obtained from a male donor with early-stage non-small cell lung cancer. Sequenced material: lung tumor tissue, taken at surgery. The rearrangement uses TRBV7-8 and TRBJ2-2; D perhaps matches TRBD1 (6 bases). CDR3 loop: CASSRLLGAGTGELFF. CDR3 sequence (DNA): TGTGCCAGCAGCCGTCTTTTGGGGGCCGGGACCGGGGAGCTGTTTTTT.